One and the same sample provided the 9 T cell receptor beta chains below, sequenced in a study of spatial heterogeneity in lung cancer (dated by TCRdb to between 2018 and 2021). The time point label on this specimen signifies: sample taken at primary tumor resection. Library preparation used 5' RACE. Sequenced using a NextSeq 500. TCRdb took the public reads, trimmed them with fastp at Q25, ran MiXCR for clone calling and kept in-frame beta chains. A single entry per CDR3 protein holds the most common genes and DNA from its merged rows. The sample records more than 20,000 distinct CDR3 sequences, approximately 6.2% of which are singletons. The ten top clones hold about 37% of the sample. Specimen: PBMCs, collected at surgery. The receptors come from a male donor with early-stage non-small cell lung cancer.

This clonotype showed up just a few times. The chain employs TRBV11-2 and TRBJ2-7; 9 bases line up with TRBD1. The CDR3 runs to 16 residues. Germline CDR1 and CDR2: SGHAT and FQNNGV. Germline trimming cut 4 bases from V and 0 bases from J; bases unmatched to any gene: 7. In DNA form, the CDR3 reads TGTGCCAGCAGCTCCCCCTCGACAGGGGGCTCCTACGAGCAGTACTTC. It encodes CASSSPSTGGSYEQYF.

This clonotype was picked up a small number of times. The chain uses TRBV19 and TRBJ1-2; the match to TRBD1 covers 7 bases. V lost 10 bases to trimming and J lost 6 bases; unmatched junction nucleotides: 14. This CDR3 comprises 14 residues. Germline V gene sequence: CDR1 LNHDA, CDR2 SQIVND (reference sequence). The CDR3 loop is CATTNGQGGDGYTF. CDR3 bases: TGTGCCACCACAAACGGCCAAGGGGGCGATGGCTACACCTTC.

This clonotype has a handful of counts. V gene TRBV27 combines with J gene TRBJ1-5; tentatively, D is TRBD1 (6 bases). Trimming shortened V by 7 bases and J by 4 bases, and 23 bases separated the two germline ends. Germline loops: CDR1 MNHEY, CDR2 SMNVEV (reference sequence). CDR3 size: 17 residues. The CDR3 sequence: CASNPKLDSSSNQPQHF. The DNA for the CDR3 is TGTGCCAGCAACCCGAAATTGGACAGTTCGAGTAATCAGCCCCAGCATTTT.

This clonotype was seen at least ten times. The chain carries TRBV23-1 and TRBJ2-3; no definite D call. TRBV23-1 is an ORF, with its function uncertain. Trimming cost V 0 bases and J 2 bases, with 15 bases left between them. The CDR3 consists of 17 residues. The CDR3 DNA is TGCGCCAGCAGTCAATCGAGGCCAGTCCACGACACAGATACGCAGTATTTT. Translation: CASSQSRPVHDTDTQYF.

This clonotype was seen ten or more times. CDR3 sequence: CASRIGQLNTEAFF. The CDR3 DNA follows: TGTGCCAGCAGAATAGGACAGTTGAACACTGAAGCTTTCTTT. This chain joins TRBV5-4 and TRBJ1-1, with TRBD1 as a possible D gene (6 bases). This CDR3 has 14 residues. The germline V and J ends were trimmed by 5 bases and 0 bases, with 11 bases remaining between them. Germline V gene data show CDR1 as SGHNT and CDR2 as YYREEE (reference sequence).

This clonotype was picked up a small number of times. This chain joins TRBV2 and TRBJ1-2; D remains ambiguous. The V and J ends lost 11 bases and 0 bases respectively, with 7 bases between them. The CDR3 has 11 amino acids. Germline CDR1 SNHLY, CDR2 FYNNEI. The CDR3 here is CACGPNYGYTF. CDR3 coding DNA: TGTGCCTGCGGCCCTAACTATGGCTACACCTTC.

In this sample, this clonotype turned up many times. The chain couples TRBV19 to TRBJ2-4; D could derive from TRBD1 or TRBD2 (5 bases each). V lost 6 bases to trimming and J lost 1 base, with 13 bases between them. This CDR3 has 15 amino acids. Per the germline V gene, CDR1 is LNHDA and CDR2 is SQIVND (reference sequence). CDR3 amino acids: CASRQTGTAKNIQYF. CDR3 in DNA: TGTGCCAGTAGGCAGACCGGGACGGCCAAAAACATTCAGTACTTC.

The genes are TRBV20-1 and TRBJ1-4, with D unresolved. The CDR3 runs 15 residues. Germline-derived CDR1 and CDR2 are DFQATT and SNEGSKA (reference sequence). V lost 0 bases and J 5 bases, leaving 13 bases between the germline ends. CDR3 loop: CSARDLADRNEKLFF. The CDR3 bases are TGCAGTGCTAGAGATTTAGCGGATCGAAATGAAAAACTGTTTTTT.

This clonotype came up a few times. The chain combines TRBV2 with TRBJ2-1, with 8 bases that match TRBD2. The CDR3 length is 13 residues. CDR1 and CDR2 (germline): SNHLY, FYNNEI. With V trimmed by 6 bases and J by 12 bases, 10 bases remained unmatched. The CDR3 coding sequence is TGTGCCAGCAGCGGGGGTAGCGGGGCTCCGCAGTTCTTC. The encoded protein is CASSGGSGAPQFF.